This T cell receptor beta chain is drawn from a study of T-cell memory formation after mild COVID-19. TCRdb independently ran MiXCR on the 5' RACE reads; one entry per CDR3 protein. This sample yields over 350,000 distinct CDR3 sequences, of which approximately 16% are seen a single time; approximately 21% belongs to the top ten. This CDR3 contains 16 residues. Germline CDR1 is SGHAT and CDR2 is FQNNGV. V was trimmed by 4 bases and J by 0 bases, leaving 10 bases between them. This clonotype came up many times. The sequenced sample was PBMCs or a T cell subset sorted from them (not recorded which). This receptor was obtained from a young man who had mild COVID-19 (a few samples of this study predate the infection). Cell type and time point are not known. V and J are TRBV11-2 and TRBJ1-6; D unclear. CDR3 residues: CASSSDAISYNSPLHF. For the CDR3, the DNA is TGTGCCAGCAGCTCTGATGCGATCTCCTATAATTCACCCCTCCACTTT.